This T cell receptor beta chain emerged from a study of T cell repertoires in cytomegalovirus infection. This clonotype has just a few counts. The antigen is unknown. TCRdb analysed the reads with MiXCR anew, one entry per CDR3 protein. The sample has some 900,000 distinct CDR3 sequences, approximately 32% seen once. The germline V gene has CDR1 MGHRA and CDR2 YSYEKL. The CDR3 sequence is 15 residues long. Deletions cut 2 bases from V and 4 bases from J, with 14 bases between. J is TRBJ2-5 and V is TRBV4-1; the D call may be TRBD1 or TRBD2 (6 bases each). The material sequenced was cultured CD8+ T cells from PBMCs, taken from culture after CMV antigen stimulation. The receptor's source is a human donor in good health (CMV status not recorded). Some clones in this sample may be carry-over from other donors' samples. The CDR3 DNA reads TGCGCCAGCAGCCAACGAGGGGGGTTACGAGAGACCCAGTACTTC. Protein: CASSQRGGLRETQYF.